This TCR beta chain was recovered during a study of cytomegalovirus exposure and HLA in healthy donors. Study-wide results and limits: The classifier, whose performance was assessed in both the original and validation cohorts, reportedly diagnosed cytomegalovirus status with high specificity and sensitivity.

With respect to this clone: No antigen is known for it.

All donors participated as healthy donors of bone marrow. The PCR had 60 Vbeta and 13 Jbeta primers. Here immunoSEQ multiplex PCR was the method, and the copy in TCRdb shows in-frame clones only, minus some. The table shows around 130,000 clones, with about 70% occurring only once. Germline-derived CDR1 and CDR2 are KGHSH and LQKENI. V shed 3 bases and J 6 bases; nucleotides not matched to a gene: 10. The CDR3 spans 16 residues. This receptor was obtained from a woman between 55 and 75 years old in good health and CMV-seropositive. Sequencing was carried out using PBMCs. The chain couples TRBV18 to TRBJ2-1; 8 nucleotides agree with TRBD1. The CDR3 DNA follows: TGTGCCAGCTCACCCCCGGCAGGGGGCCTTGGCAATGAGCAGTTCTTC. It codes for CASSPPAGGLGNEQFF.